This record concerns one T cell receptor beta chain sequence. Its specificity is unknown. This record comes from a study of cytomegalovirus exposure and HLA in healthy donors. Study observations and caveats: Later analysis identified a missense DCLRE1C variant that was linked to TCR beta V- and J-gene trimming. Several of the most significant clusters appeared linked to common viral pathogens, based on a later analysis. Investigators reported 150 to 200 TCR beta chains as tied to cytomegalovirus.

In the PCR, 60 Vbeta and 13 Jbeta primers were used. The assay was immunoSEQ multiplex PCR, and TCRdb's table has in-frame clones only and misses some. The sample has roughly 190,000 clones; the top ten hold around 0.8%. The sequenced sample was PBMCs. This TCR was sampled from a woman aged 18-29 years in good health and CMV-seropositive.

CDR3 sequence (DNA): TGTGCCAGCAGTGTGTCGTACTACAATGAGCAGTTCTTC. Amino acid sequence: CASSVSYYNEQFF. The chain carries TRBV6-1 and TRBJ2-1, with D unclear. Germline V CDR1 and CDR2: MNHNS, SASEGT. CDR3 size: 13 residues. The ends were cut back, 4 bases at V and 3 bases at J, with 7 bases in the middle.